Reported below is one T cell receptor (beta chain). Its antigen remains unknown. The sample comes from a study of siplizumab effects on memory and regulatory T cells. Study conclusions and caveats: Unstimulated subset assignment was obtained for only a minor fraction of alloreactive clones. Apparently more diverse than memory cells, naive T cells also seemed major alloresponse contributors.

The CDR3 sequence is 15 residues long. Trimming left V 3 bases short and J 2 bases short, with 8 bases between. Germline V gene sequence: CDR1 MDHEN, CDR2 SYDVKM. Data came from immunoSEQ multiplex PCR; TCRdb stores just in-frame clones and leaves some out. This table holds about 100,000 clones, approximately 91% found once. This receptor was taken from a human donor in good health. The sample consisted of non-Treg CD4+ T cells sorted from blood. V and J are TRBV28 and TRBJ2-6; D gene unclear. CDR3 sequence (DNA): TGTGCCAGCAGTTTTTGGAGAACTGGGGCCAACGTCCTGACTTTC. Its protein product is CASSFWRTGANVLTF.